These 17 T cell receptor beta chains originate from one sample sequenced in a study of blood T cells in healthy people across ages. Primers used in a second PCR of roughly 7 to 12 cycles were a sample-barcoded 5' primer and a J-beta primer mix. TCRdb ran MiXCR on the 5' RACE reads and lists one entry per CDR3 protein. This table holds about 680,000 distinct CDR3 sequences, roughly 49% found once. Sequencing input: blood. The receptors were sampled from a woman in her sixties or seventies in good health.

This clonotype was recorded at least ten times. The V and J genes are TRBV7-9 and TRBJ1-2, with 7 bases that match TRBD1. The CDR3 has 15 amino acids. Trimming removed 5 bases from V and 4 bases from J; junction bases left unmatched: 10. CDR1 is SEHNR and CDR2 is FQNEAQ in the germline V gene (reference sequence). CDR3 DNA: TGTGCCAGCAGCGACGGGACAGTTCCTACCTATGGCTACACCTTC. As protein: CASSDGTVPTYGYTF.

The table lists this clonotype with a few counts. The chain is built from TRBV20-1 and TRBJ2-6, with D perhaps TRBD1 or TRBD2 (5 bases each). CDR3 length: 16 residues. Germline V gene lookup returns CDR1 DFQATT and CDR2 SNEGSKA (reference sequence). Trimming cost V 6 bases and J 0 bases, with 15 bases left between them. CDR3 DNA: TGCAGTGCCCCTGGGACGTTAAACTCTGGGGCCAACGTCCTGACTTTC. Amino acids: CSAPGTLNSGANVLTF.

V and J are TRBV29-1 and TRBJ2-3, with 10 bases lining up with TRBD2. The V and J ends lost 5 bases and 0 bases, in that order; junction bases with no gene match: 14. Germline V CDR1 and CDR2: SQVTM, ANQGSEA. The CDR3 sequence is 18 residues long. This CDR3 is CSVRGPSGSSPSTDTQYF. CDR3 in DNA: TGCAGCGTTCGCGGTCCTAGCGGGAGTTCTCCTAGCACAGATACGCAGTATTTT.

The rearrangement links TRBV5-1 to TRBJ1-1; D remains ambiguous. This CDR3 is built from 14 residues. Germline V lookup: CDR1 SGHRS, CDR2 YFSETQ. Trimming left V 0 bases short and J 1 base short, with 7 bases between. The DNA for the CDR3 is TGCGCCAGCAGCTTGGCCCCCGCGAACACTGAAGCTTTCTTT. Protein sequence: CASSLAPANTEAFF.

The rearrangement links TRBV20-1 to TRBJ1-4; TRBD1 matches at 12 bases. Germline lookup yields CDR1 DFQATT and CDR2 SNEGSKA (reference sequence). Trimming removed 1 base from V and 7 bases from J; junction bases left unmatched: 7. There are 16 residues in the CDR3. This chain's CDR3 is CSARVGQGAVGEKLFF. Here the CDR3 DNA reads TGCAGTGCTAGAGTGGGACAGGGGGCTGTAGGTGAAAAACTGTTTTTT.

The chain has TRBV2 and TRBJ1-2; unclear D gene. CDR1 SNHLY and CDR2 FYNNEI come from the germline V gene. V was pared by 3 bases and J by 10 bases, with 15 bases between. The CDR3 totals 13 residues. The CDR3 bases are TGTGCCAGCAGTGACCAGCCGGGAGCCGACTACACCTTC. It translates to CASSDQPGADYTF.

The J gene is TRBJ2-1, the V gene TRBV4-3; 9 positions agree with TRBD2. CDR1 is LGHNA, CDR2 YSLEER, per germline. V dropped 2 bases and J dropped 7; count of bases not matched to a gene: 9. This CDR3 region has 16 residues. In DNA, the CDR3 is TGCGCCAGCAGCCAAATTAGCGGGAGAGGTCGTAATGAGCAGTTCTTC. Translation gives CASSQISGRGRNEQFF.

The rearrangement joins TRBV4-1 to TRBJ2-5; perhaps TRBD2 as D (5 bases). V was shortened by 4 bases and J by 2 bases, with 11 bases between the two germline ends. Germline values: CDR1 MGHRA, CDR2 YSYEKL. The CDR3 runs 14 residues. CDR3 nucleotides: TGCGCCAGCAGCCGTGACCGGGAACAAGAGACCCAGTACTTC. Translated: CASSRDREQETQYF.

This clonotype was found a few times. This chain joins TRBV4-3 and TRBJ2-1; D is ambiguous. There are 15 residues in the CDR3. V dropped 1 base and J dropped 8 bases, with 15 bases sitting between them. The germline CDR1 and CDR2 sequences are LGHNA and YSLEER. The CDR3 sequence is CASSQALTFDHEQFF. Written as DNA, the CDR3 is TGCGCCAGCAGCCAAGCACTTACTTTTGACCATGAGCAGTTCTTC.

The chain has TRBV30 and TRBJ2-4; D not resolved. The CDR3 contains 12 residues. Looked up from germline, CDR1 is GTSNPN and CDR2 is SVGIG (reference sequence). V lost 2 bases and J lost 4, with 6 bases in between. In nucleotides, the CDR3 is TGTGCCTGGAGTCCCGGGAAAAACATTCAGTACTTC. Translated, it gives CAWSPGKNIQYF.

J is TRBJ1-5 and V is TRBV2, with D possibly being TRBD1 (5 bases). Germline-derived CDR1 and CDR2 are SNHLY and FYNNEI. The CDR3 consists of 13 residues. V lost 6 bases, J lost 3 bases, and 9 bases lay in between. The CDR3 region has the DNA TGTGCCAGCAGGGAGACAGTCAATCAGCCCCAGCATTTT. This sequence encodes CASRETVNQPQHF.

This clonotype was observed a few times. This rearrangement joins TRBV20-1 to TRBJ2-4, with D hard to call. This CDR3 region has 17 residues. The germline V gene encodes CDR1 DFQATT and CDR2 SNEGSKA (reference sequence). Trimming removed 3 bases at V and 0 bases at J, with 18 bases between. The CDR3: CSASEREAVLAKNIQYF. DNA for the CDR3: TGCAGTGCTAGCGAGAGAGAGGCAGTTCTAGCCAAAAACATTCAGTACTTC.

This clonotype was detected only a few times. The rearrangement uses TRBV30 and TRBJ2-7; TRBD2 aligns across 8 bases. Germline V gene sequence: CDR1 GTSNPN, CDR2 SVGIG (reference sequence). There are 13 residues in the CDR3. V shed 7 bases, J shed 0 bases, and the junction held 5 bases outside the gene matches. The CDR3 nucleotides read TGTGCCTATACGCGGGAGGACTCCTACGAGCAGTACTTC. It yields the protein CAYTREDSYEQYF. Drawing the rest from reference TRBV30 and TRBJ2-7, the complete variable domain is SQTIHQWPATLVQPVGSPLSLECTVEGTSNPNLYWYRQAAGRGLQLLFYSVGIGQISSEVPQNLSASRPQDRQFILSSKKLLLSDSGFYLCAYTREDSYEQYFGPGTRLTVT.

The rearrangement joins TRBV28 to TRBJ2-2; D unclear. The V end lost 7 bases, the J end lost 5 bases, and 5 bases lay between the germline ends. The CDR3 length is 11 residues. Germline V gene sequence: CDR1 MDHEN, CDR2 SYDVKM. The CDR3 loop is CASTVTGELFF. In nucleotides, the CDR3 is TGTGCCAGCACGGTTACCGGGGAGCTGTTTTTT. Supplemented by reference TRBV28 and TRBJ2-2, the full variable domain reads DVKVTQSSRYLVKRTGEKVFLECVQDMDHENMFWYRQDPGLGLRLIYFSYDVKMKEKGDIPEGYSVSREKKERFSLILESASTNQTSMYLCASTVTGELFFGEGSRLTVL.

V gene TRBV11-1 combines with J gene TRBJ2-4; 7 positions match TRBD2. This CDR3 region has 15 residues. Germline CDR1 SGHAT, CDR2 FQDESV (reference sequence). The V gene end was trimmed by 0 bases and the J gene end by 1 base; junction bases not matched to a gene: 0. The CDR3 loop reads CASSLASGAKNIQYF. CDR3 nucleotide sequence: TGTGCCAGCAGCTTAGCTAGCGGGGCCAAAAACATTCAGTACTTC.

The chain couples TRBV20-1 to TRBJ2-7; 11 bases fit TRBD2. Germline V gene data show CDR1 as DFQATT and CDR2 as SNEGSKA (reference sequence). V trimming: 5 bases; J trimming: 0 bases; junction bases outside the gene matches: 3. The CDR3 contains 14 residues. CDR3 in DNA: TGCAGTGCTGAGGGACTAGCGGCCTCCTACGAGCAGTACTTC. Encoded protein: CSAEGLAASYEQYF.

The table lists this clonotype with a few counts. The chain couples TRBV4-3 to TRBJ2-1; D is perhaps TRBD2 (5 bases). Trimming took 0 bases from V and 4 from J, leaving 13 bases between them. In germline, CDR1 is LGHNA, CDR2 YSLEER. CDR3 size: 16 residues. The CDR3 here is CASSQDPGIWYNEQFF. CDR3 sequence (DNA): TGCGCCAGCAGCCAAGATCCGGGGATCTGGTACAATGAGCAGTTCTTC.